There are many counts of the clone carrying this TCR beta chain. The antigen remains unidentified. TCR beta CDR3 regions were amplified from RNA transcripts. When the TCR CDR3 underwent first-round RT-PCR, the HTBI primer set was used. Via MiXCR, TCRdb re-called the multiplex PCR reads, giving one row per CDR3 protein. The table records 250,000 to 400,000 distinct CDR3 sequences, roughly an eighth of them present only once. The data originate from a study of T cells in Graves' hyperthyroidism and ophthalmopathy. About the study: Peripheral blood collection took place at initial diagnosis, before any treatment. Study-level findings and limits: Stable hyperthyroidism and ophthalmopathy were separated using 13 V-J signatures.

Germline CDR1 LNHDA, CDR2 SQIVND (reference sequence). V dropped 7 bases and J dropped 1 base, with 10 bases sitting between them. CDR3 length equals 13 residues. Material: blood. The chain combines TRBV19 with TRBJ1-1; D remains ambiguous. This receptor was identified in a woman in her 40s with Graves' ophthalmopathy. For the CDR3, the DNA is TGTGCCAGTACTCCCGACAAGAACACTGAAGCTTTCTTT. Residues: CASTPDKNTEAFF.